In this sample, the clone carrying this T cell receptor (beta chain) turned up once. Its antigen is as yet unknown. This CDR3 contains 13 residues. V shed 1 base and J shed 2 bases, with 5 bases lying between them. CDR1 is SGHDN and CDR2 is FVKESK in the germline V gene. This sample was taken from a study of T cell responses to AZD1222 COVID-19 vaccine. Study conclusions and caveats: Females made up more of the donors, who were largely white British, and clonal diversity may have come out too low. At baseline, seropositivity was found in only six or seven AZD1222 recipients. Among vaccine-associated CD4 TCRs, coverage spanned spike, with dominance at 160-218 and 743-854. Repertoires were obtained only post-peak T cell response.

The protocol was immunoSEQ multiplex PCR, while the TCRdb copy is restricted to in-frame clones and leaves out a portion. The table lists roughly 25,000 clones, more than 85% of them singletons, with roughly 8% in the top ten. The TCR sequence derives from an adult who received the AZD1222 COVID-19 vaccine. The input for sequencing was peripheral blood, taken 28 days after the second AZD1222 dose. J is TRBJ1-1 and V is TRBV14; D is unresolved. CDR3 region: CASSQVGNTEAFF. The CDR3 DNA is TGTGCCAGCAGCCAAGTAGGTAACACTGAAGCTTTCTTT.